The rows below give T cell receptor beta chains drawn from one sample of a study of response to subunit inactivated influenza vaccine. MiXCR, run by TCRdb on the RT-PCR reads, gives a single entry per CDR3 protein. The sample contains 500,000 to 750,000 distinct CDR3 sequences, about 15% of which appear only once. The material sequenced was PBMCs from blood, taken about 12 days after vaccination. The origin of the receptors is a man aged 45 to 65 who received an inactivated influenza vaccine. The CDR3 runs from the conserved cysteine through the conserved F or W. A D gene is named only where the DNA matches it firmly. Rows may omit the clone size; those that give it use once, few, many or a size class.

j_call clone_size v_call d_call cdr3_nt cdr3_aa
TRBJ2-7 NA TRBV6-2/TRBV6-3 TRBD1 TGTGCCAGCAGTCAAAACAACAGGGGATCCGAGCAGTACTTC CASSQNNRGSEQYF
TRBJ2-7 few TRBV27 TRBD2 TGTGCCAGCAGTTCCCGTTTGACTAGCGGGAGTACCGAGCAGTACTTC CASSSRLTSGSTEQYF
TRBJ1-4 few TRBV30 NA TGTGCCTGGAGTCGCACCGGGGTTAATGAAAAACTGTTTTTT CAWSRTGVNEKLFF
TRBJ2-7 NA TRBV29-1 NA TGCAGCGTTGGACTGGATCGGACCTACGAGCAGTACTTC CSVGLDRTYEQYF
TRBJ2-3 few TRBV12-3/TRBV12-4 TRBD2 TGTGCCAGCAGTTTCCTGGGGGGGAAAGGCGCAGATACGCAGTATTTT CASSFLGGKGADTQYF
TRBJ2-1 many TRBV2 TRBD2 TGTGCCAGCAGTCGACTAGCGGGGGCCTCCTACAATGAGCAGTTCTTC CASSRLAGASYNEQFF
TRBJ1-3 NA TRBV30 NA TGTGCCTGGGATAGGCAGGCTGGAAACACCATATATTTT CAWDRQAGNTIYF
TRBJ2-7 few TRBV12-3/TRBV12-4 NA TGTGCCAGCAGTTCAGGACCCGAGCAGTACTTC CASSSGPEQYF
TRBJ1-2 few TRBV29-1 NA TGCAGCGTAGAAGGACGGTTTCTAGGCTACACCTTC CSVEGRFLGYTF
TRBJ2-7 many TRBV28 NA TGTGCCAGCGGCCGTTCCAGGGTCGGGCAGTACTTC CASGRSRVGQYF
TRBJ1-4 NA TRBV4-2 NA TGTGCCAGCAGCCAAGAAAGGGTTGGGGAAAAACTGTTTTTT CASSQERVGEKLFF
TRBJ2-1 NA TRBV6-5 NA TGTGCCAGCCGGGGTTCAAGCGAGCAGTTCTTC CASRGSSEQFF
TRBJ2-1 few TRBV6-4 TRBD2 TGTGCCAGCAGTGACCGGTCGCGGGGGGGTAATGAGCAGTTCTTC CASSDRSRGGNEQFF
TRBJ2-7 NA TRBV20-1 NA TGCAGTGCTAGAGAGCCCGCTAGAGCCGAGCAGTACTTC CSAREPARAEQYF
TRBJ2-3 NA TRBV20-1 TRBD2 TGCAGTGCCAGAGGGACTAGCGGGAGATCTCCAGATACGCAGTATTTT CSARGTSGRSPDTQYF
TRBJ2-7 NA TRBV20-1 NA TGCAGTAAGGGTAGCGGCAACTCCTACGAGCAGTACTTC CSKGSGNSYEQYF
TRBJ1-2 NA TRBV7-2 TRBD1 TGTGCCAGCAGCTTAGAGGGACAGGCAGGAGGTGGCTACACCTTC CASSLEGQAGGGYTF
TRBJ2-3 many TRBV4-2 TRBD2 TGTGCCAGCAGCCTTCAAATAAGACTAGCGGTGCGCACAGATACGCAGTATTTT CASSLQIRLAVRTDTQYF
TRBJ2-7 NA TRBV14 TRBD1 TGTGCCAGCAGCCAAGATTCGACCGGGACAGGGGCCTACGAGCAGTACTTC CASSQDSTGTGAYEQYF
TRBJ2-7 many TRBV5-1 TRBD2 TGCGCCAGCAGCCCGCGGACTAGCGGATCCTACGAGCAGTACTTC CASSPRTSGSYEQYF
TRBJ1-2 few TRBV21-1 NA TGTGCCAGCAGGGGGACAGGCTATGGCTACACCTTC CASRGTGYGYTF
TRBJ2-3 NA TRBV2 TRBD2 TGTGCCAGCAGTCTTAGGACTAGCGGGGGTATAGATACGCAGTATTTT CASSLRTSGGIDTQYF
TRBJ2-3 NA TRBV5-1 TRBD2 TGCGCCAGCAGCTTGGTCTATAGCGGGGGAAGCACAGATACGCAGTATTTT CASSLVYSGGSTDTQYF
TRBJ2-3 few TRBV4-2 NA TGTGCCAGCAGCCGAGTGGCAGGGGAGCCAGATACGCAGTATTTT CASSRVAGEPDTQYF
TRBJ2-3 few TRBV2 TRBD1 TGTGCCAGCAGTCTCGCCGGGACAGGGAGCACAGATACGCAGTATTTT CASSLAGTGSTDTQYF
TRBJ1-5 few TRBV18 NA TGTGCCAGCTCACCGGGCCAGGGGATTGGTCAGCCCCAGCATTTT CASSPGQGIGQPQHF
TRBJ2-1 many TRBV3-1 TRBD1 TGTGCCAGCAGCCAAGATCGGTTTGGCAGGGGGCTTGGCAATGAGCAGTTCTTC CASSQDRFGRGLGNEQFF
TRBJ2-5 few TRBV12-3/TRBV12-4 NA TGTGCCAGCAGCCGCGGGCGGCGGGTAGCGGAGACCCAGTACTTC CASSRGRRVAETQYF
TRBJ1-2 few TRBV20-1 NA TGCAGTGCCGTTGTCAGGAAAGGCTACACCTTC CSAVVRKGYTF
TRBJ2-7 NA TRBV6-6 NA TGTGCCAGCAGTTCCGGGACAATCGCTTTCTCCTTCGAGCAGTACTTC CASSSGTIAFSFEQYF
TRBJ2-7 NA TRBV20-1 TRBD1 TGCAGTGCTGAAGGACAGGGAACAGATTACGAGCAGTACTTC CSAEGQGTDYEQYF
TRBJ2-1 NA TRBV18 TRBD2 TGTGCCAGCTCACCAGGGACTAGGCATGGTGAGCAGTTCTTC CASSPGTRHGEQFF
TRBJ2-5 NA TRBV15 TRBD2 TGTGCCACCAGCAGTCTAGCGGGAGAAGGAGAGACCCAGTACTTC CATSSLAGEGETQYF
TRBJ2-5 few TRBV5-1 TRBD1 TGCGCCAGCAGCACGTCGGGACAGCGTCAAGAGACCCAGTACTTC CASSTSGQRQETQYF
TRBJ2-1 NA TRBV6-2/TRBV6-3 TRBD1 TGTGCCAGCAGGGGGGACAGGGGCTACAATGAGCAGTTCTTC CASRGDRGYNEQFF
TRBJ2-3 many TRBV28 TRBD2 TGTGCCAGCAGCGGGGGGGGAGTGGGCACAGATACGCAGTATTTT CASSGGGVGTDTQYF
TRBJ2-7 NA TRBV11-3 NA TGTGCCAGCAGCCGGGGACGGAACTCCTACGAGCAGTACTTC CASSRGRNSYEQYF
TRBJ2-2 NA TRBV4-2 NA TGTGCCAGCAGCCAAGATCGAGGGTCAGGGGAGCTGTTTTTT CASSQDRGSGELFF
TRBJ2-1 NA TRBV9 NA TGTGCCAGCAGCGCCGGTATAGCGGCCAATGAGCAGTTCTTC CASSAGIAANEQFF
TRBJ2-3 NA TRBV6-2/TRBV6-3 NA TGTGCCAGCATCGGATCTCTCACAGATACGCAGTATTTT CASIGSLTDTQYF
TRBJ2-7 NA TRBV10-3 NA TGTGCCATCAGTGAGAACAATAGGGGTAGTTCCGGGGCAGGCTACGAGCAGTACTTC CAISENNRGSSGAGYEQYF
TRBJ1-6 NA TRBV5-1 NA TGCGCCAGCAGCCGAGGGGCAGGGGATAATTCACCCCTCCACTTT CASSRGAGDNSPLHF
TRBJ1-6 NA TRBV7-6 TRBD1 TGTGCCAGCAGCTCCCGACAGGGCTCCTATAATTCACCCCTCCACTTT CASSSRQGSYNSPLHF
TRBJ2-5 few TRBV20-1 NA TGCAGTGCTAGAGGAAAGTACCAAGAGACCCAGTACTTC CSARGKYQETQYF
TRBJ1-5 NA TRBV12-3/TRBV12-4 NA TGTGCCAGCAGTTTAGCCGCTAACCAGCCCCAGCATTTT CASSLAANQPQHF
TRBJ1-6 once TRBV7-2 NA TGTGCCAGCAGCTCCCCGGGAAACCTCAATTCACCCCTCCGCTTT CASSSPGNLNSPLRF
TRBJ1-6 many TRBV6-1 NA TGTGCCACCAGGAAGTCTCCGAATTCACCCCTCCACTTT CATRKSPNSPLHF
TRBJ1-1 NA TRBV20-1 NA TGCAGTGCTAGGGCGGACGGGAACACTGAAGCTTTCTTT CSARADGNTEAFF
TRBJ2-3 many TRBV6-5 TRBD2 TGTGCCAGCAGTTACTCTTCTAGCGGGGGGGCCGATACGCAGTATTTT CASSYSSSGGADTQYF
TRBJ1-2 many TRBV25-1 NA TGTGCCAGTGACATGGGAGGGAACTATGGCTACACCTTC CASDMGGNYGYTF
TRBJ2-3 few TRBV15 TRBD2 TGTGCCACCAGCCTGTTCGGGGGGGCTAGCACAGATACGCAGTATTTT CATSLFGGASTDTQYF
TRBJ2-1 NA TRBV29-1 TRBD2 TGCAGCGTTCGTCAAGAGGCGGGGGCCTACAATGAGCAGTTCTTC CSVRQEAGAYNEQFF
TRBJ1-6 NA TRBV20-1 NA TGCAGTGCTAGAGGACAACATAATTCACCCCTCCACTTT CSARGQHNSPLHF